Sequencing of this T cell receptor (beta chain) was carried out in a study of cytomegalovirus exposure and HLA in healthy donors. Study-wide context: Genetic ancestry analysis placed approximately 79% of the 300 to 500 donors that were genotyped in the Caucasian-associated cluster. Overall study findings and caveats: The study carried out a later analysis of TCR beta sequences. It associated some 15,000 of them with specific HLA alleles at a false discovery rate of 0.05. Roughly uniform depth of sequencing across donors was assumed in presence/absence analyses. It was reported that TCR beta sequences correctly inferred the HLA-A and HLA-B alleles for most subjects.

PCR involved 60 Vbeta and 13 Jbeta primers. TCRdb's copy holds only in-frame clones and misses some; the assay was immunoSEQ multiplex PCR. The repertoire includes 200,000 to 300,000 clones, more than 75% of them detected once, and over 5% sits in the top ten. The V end lost 1 base, the J end lost 1 base, and 11 bases lay between the germline ends. Germline CDR1 is SGDLS and CDR2 is YYNGEE. The CDR3 spans 15 residues. This clone is a singleton in its sample. The antigen is unknown. The source is a woman aged 40-49 years in good health and CMV-seropositive. Sequenced material: PBMCs. The genes are TRBV9 and TRBJ1-2; D unresolved. CDR3 region: CASSVIGNSNYGYTF. The CDR3 nucleotides are TGTGCCAGCAGCGTAATAGGTAACAGTAACTATGGCTACACCTTC.